The rows below give T cell receptor beta chains drawn from one sample of a study of immune evolution from preneoplasia to lung adenocarcinoma. The assay was immunoSEQ multiplex PCR, and TCRdb's table has in-frame clones only and misses some. This sample carries about 3,400 clones, around 72% of them seen once, and the ten largest clones take about a tenth. Sequenced material: FFPE atypical adenomatous hyperplasia tissue from the lung. The receptor source for this set is a person aged 70 to 85 with lung adenocarcinoma. The CDR3 runs from the conserved cysteine through the conserved F or W. Clone size is not always given. Where it is, it says once, few, many or a class for expanded clones.

CDR3: CASRDFTEAFF; V: TRBV6-5; size: .; J: TRBJ1-1
CDR3: CASSRQVNQPQHF; V: TRBV18; size: once; J: TRBJ1-5
CDR3: CASSLGQSRDTEAFF; V: TRBV5-1; size: .; J: TRBJ1-1
CDR3: CASSLEVGEAFF; V: TRBV7-6; size: large; J: TRBJ1-1
CDR3: CASSLLAGGMEQFF; V: TRBV7-3; size: .; J: TRBJ2-1
CDR3: CASSLTGYFPGQILHNEQFF; V: TRBV27; size: .; J: TRBJ2-1
CDR3: CASSERDSAIDTQYF; V: TRBV6-4; size: once; J: TRBJ2-3
CDR3: CALRRESNEKLFF; V: TRBV30; size: .; J: TRBJ1-4
CDR3: CASSRPRVTGGDTEAFF; V: TRBV5-6; size: few; J: TRBJ1-1
CDR3: CASGLVRGWEKNEQFF; V: TRBV12-5; size: .; J: TRBJ2-1
CDR3: CASSATGWGRETQYF; V: TRBV28; size: .; J: TRBJ2-5
CDR3: CASSFGLADNEQFF; V: TRBV5-1; size: .; J: TRBJ2-1
CDR3: CAFKLGDTQYF; V: TRBV30; size: .; J: TRBJ2-3
CDR3: CASSTILAGGKRELFF; V: TRBV7-8; size: .; J: TRBJ2-2
CDR3: CASSLGVEAFF; V: TRBV4-1; size: .; J: TRBJ1-1
CDR3: CASSPVGQNYGYTF; V: TRBV7-6; size: .; J: TRBJ1-2
CDR3: CASSAGTGGYNEQFF; V: TRBV6-4; size: .; J: TRBJ2-1